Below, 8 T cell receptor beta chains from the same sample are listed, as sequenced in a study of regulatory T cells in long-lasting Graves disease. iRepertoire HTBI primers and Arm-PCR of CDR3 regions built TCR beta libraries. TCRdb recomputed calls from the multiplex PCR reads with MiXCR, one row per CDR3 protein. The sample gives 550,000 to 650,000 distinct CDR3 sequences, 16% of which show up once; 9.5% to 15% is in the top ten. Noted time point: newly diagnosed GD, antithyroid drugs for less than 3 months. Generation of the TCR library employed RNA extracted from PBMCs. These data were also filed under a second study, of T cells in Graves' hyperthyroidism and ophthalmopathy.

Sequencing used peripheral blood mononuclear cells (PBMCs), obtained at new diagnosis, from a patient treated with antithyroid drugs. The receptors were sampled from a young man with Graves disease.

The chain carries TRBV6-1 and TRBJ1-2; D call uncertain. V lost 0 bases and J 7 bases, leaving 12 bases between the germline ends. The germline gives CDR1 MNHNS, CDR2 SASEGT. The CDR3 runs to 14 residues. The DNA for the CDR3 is TGTGCCAGCAGTGAAGCTGGACCCAAGGGTGGCTACACCTTC. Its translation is CASSEAGPKGGYTF.

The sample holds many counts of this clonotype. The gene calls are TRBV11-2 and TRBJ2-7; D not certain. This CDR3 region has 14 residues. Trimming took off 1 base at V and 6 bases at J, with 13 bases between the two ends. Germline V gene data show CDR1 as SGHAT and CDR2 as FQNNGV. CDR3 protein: CASSLVRQASEQYF. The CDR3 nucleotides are TGTGCCAGCAGCTTAGTTCGTCAGGCTAGCGAGCAGTACTTC.

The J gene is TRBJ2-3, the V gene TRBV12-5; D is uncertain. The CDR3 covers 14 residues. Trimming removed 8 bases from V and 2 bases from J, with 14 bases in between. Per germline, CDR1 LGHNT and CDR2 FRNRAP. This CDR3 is CASLSGRLTDTQYF. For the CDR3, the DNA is TGTGCTAGTTTGTCTGGACGGCTCACAGATACGCAGTATTTT.

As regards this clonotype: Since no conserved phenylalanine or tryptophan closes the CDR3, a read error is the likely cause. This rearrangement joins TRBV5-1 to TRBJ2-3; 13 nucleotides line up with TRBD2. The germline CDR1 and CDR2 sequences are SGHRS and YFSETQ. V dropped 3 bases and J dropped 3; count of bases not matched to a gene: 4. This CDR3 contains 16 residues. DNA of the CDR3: TGCGCCAGCAGCTCCGGACTAGCGGGGGCTACAGATACGCAGTATTCT. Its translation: CASSSGLAGATDTQYS.

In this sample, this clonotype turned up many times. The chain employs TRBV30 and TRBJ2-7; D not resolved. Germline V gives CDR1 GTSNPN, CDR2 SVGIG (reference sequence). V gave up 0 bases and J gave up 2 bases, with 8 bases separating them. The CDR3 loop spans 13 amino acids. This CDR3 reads CAWSVALAYEQYF. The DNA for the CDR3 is TGTGCCTGGAGTGTAGCCCTCGCCTACGAGCAGTACTTC.

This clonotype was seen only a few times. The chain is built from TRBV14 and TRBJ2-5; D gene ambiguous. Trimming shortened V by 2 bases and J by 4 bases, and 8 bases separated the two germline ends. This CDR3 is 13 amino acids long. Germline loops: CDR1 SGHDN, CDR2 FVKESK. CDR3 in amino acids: CASSQLGGETQYF. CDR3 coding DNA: TGTGCCAGCAGCCAACTGGGTGGAGAGACCCAGTACTTC.

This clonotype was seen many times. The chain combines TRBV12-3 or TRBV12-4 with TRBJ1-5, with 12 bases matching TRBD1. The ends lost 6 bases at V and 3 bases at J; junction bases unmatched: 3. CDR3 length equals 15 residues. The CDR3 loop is CASSLGQGANQPQHF. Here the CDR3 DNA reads TGTGCCAGCAGCCTGGGACAGGGGGCCAATCAGCCCCAGCATTTT.

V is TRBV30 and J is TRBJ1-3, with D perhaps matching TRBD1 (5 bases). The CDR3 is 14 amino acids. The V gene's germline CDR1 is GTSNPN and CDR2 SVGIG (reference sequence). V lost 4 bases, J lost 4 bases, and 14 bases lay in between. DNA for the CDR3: TGTGCCTGGACGGCAGGGTCAGGAGGAAACACCATATATTTT. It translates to CAWTAGSGGNTIYF.